This T cell receptor (beta chain) derives from a study of PD-1 blockade in mismatch repair-deficient tumors. Generated by immunoSEQ multiplex PCR, the TCRdb table keeps only in-frame clones and is missing some. The sample shows about 19,000 clones, roughly 80% of them seen only once. CDR3 length: 15 residues. Germline CDR1 and CDR2: SGDLS and YYNGEE. Unmatched junction bases numbered 2, after V lost 0 bases and J lost 4 bases. The sequences come from PBMCs, collected 52 weeks after starting pembrolizumab. The TCR comes from an adult with mismatch repair-deficient cancer. The chain combines TRBV9 with TRBJ1-5, with 9 bases identical to TRBD1. CDR3: CASSVDGQGNQPQHF. CDR3 bases: TGTGCCAGCAGCGTAGACGGACAGGGGAATCAGCCCCAGCATTTT. Full variable domain (outside the CDR3, taken from reference TRBV9 and TRBJ1-5): DSGVTQTPKHLITATGQRVTLRCSPRSGDLSVYWYQQSLDQGLQFLIQYYNGEERAKGNILERFSAQQFPDLHSELNLSSLELGDSALYFCASSVDGQGNQPQHFGDGTRLSIL.